The rows below give T cell receptor beta chains drawn from one sample of a study of blood T cell repertoires in COVID-19. Sequencing was performed with immunoSEQ multiplex PCR; in TCRdb, only in-frame clones are kept and a portion is missing. Found here are about 160,000 clones, around 82% of them singletons; the top ten hold 4.5% to 7.5%. The source material was PBMCs or T cells enriched from blood (not recorded which). All receptors come from a middle-aged man who had recovered from COVID-19. Each CDR3 is given with its conserved first and last residue. The D gene is left open where the match is weak. Clone size appears in some rows only: once, few, many, or a class for an expanded clone.

abundance: .; j_gene: TRBJ1-5; v_gene: TRBV24-1; d_gene: .; CDR3nt: TGTGCCACCAGTGATTATAAGACTTATCAGCCCCAGCATTTT; CDR3aa: CATSDYKTYQPQHF
abundance: .; j_gene: TRBJ1-1; v_gene: TRBV12-3/TRBV12-4; d_gene: .; CDR3nt: TGTGCCAGCAGTTTACTTCTAAGGGGGGCTTTCTTT; CDR3aa: CASSLLLRGAFF
abundance: .; j_gene: TRBJ2-4; v_gene: TRBV19; d_gene: TRBD2; CDR3nt: TGTGCCAGTACTGGACGAAGCGGGACTAACATTCAGTACTTC; CDR3aa: CASTGRSGTNIQYF
abundance: .; j_gene: TRBJ2-3; v_gene: TRBV7-6; d_gene: TRBD2; CDR3nt: TGTGCCAGCGGAAATATAGCGGGGAGCTCCACAGATACGCAGTATTTT; CDR3aa: CASGNIAGSSTDTQYF
abundance: once; j_gene: TRBJ2-1; v_gene: TRBV10-3; d_gene: TRBD1; CDR3nt: TGTGCCATCAGCCGGGGACAGGGAGGCCACAATGAGCAGTTCTTC; CDR3aa: CAISRGQGGHNEQFF
abundance: few; j_gene: TRBJ1-2; v_gene: TRBV5-1; d_gene: TRBD1; CDR3nt: TGCGCCAGCAGCTTCCAGGGGGTGGACTATGGCTACACCTTC; CDR3aa: CASSFQGVDYGYTF
abundance: .; j_gene: TRBJ2-5; v_gene: TRBV20-1; d_gene: .; CDR3nt: TGCAGTGCTAGAGATTCGGGGACCCAGTACTTC; CDR3aa: CSARDSGTQYF
abundance: .; j_gene: TRBJ1-6; v_gene: TRBV7-9; d_gene: .; CDR3nt: TGTGCCAGCAGCTCGGACAGTCTCTCACCCCTCCACTTT; CDR3aa: CASSSDSLSPLHF
abundance: .; j_gene: TRBJ2-5; v_gene: TRBV19; d_gene: .; CDR3nt: TGTGCCAGTAGTATAACTAGCACTCGGAAAGAGACCCAGTACTTC; CDR3aa: CASSITSTRKETQYF
abundance: .; j_gene: TRBJ1-6; v_gene: TRBV28; d_gene: TRBD1; CDR3nt: TGTGCCAGCATCGACGGGACAGGACGAAATTCACCCCTCCACTTT; CDR3aa: CASIDGTGRNSPLHF
abundance: .; j_gene: TRBJ1-6; v_gene: TRBV29-1; d_gene: .; CDR3nt: TGCAGCGTTGAAGACAGGGCCCCGGATAATTCACCCCTCCACTTT; CDR3aa: CSVEDRAPDNSPLHF
abundance: few; j_gene: TRBJ2-5; v_gene: TRBV5-1; d_gene: TRBD1; CDR3nt: TGCGCCAGCACCCTTAGCACAGGGGTGGGGGAGACCCAGTACTTC; CDR3aa: CASTLSTGVGETQYF
abundance: few; j_gene: TRBJ2-2; v_gene: TRBV3-1/TRBV3-2; d_gene: TRBD2; CDR3nt: TGTGCCAGCAGCCAAGTGGTAGCGGGGTACACCGGGGAGCTGTTTTTT; CDR3aa: CASSQVVAGYTGELFF
abundance: .; j_gene: TRBJ1-1; v_gene: TRBV7-9; d_gene: .; CDR3nt: TGTGCCAGCAGCTTTGGGGTGAGGGCTGAAGCTTTCTTT; CDR3aa: CASSFGVRAEAFF
abundance: .; j_gene: TRBJ1-1; v_gene: TRBV7-6; d_gene: TRBD1; CDR3nt: TGTGCCAGCACCACCTCGGGACAGGGGGCGTCTGAAGCTTTCTTT; CDR3aa: CASTTSGQGASEAFF
abundance: .; j_gene: TRBJ2-2; v_gene: TRBV5-8; d_gene: TRBD1; CDR3nt: TGTGCCAGCAGCCACTTCTGGACAGGGAACACCGGGGAGCTGTTTTTT; CDR3aa: CASSHFWTGNTGELFF
abundance: .; j_gene: TRBJ2-6; v_gene: TRBV18; d_gene: .; CDR3nt: TGTGCCAGCTCACCACAGGGGCCCTCTTCTGGGGCCAACGTCCTGACTTTC; CDR3aa: CASSPQGPSSGANVLTF
abundance: few; j_gene: TRBJ1-5; v_gene: TRBV5-6; d_gene: .; CDR3nt: TGTGCCAGCACATCGTGGGGGGTAGAAGGTTTTCCCCAGCATTTT; CDR3aa: CASTSWGVEGFPQHF
abundance: .; j_gene: TRBJ1-1; v_gene: TRBV10-3; d_gene: .; CDR3nt: TGTGCCATCAGTGAGGTAAGTAGAAAAGCTTTCTTT; CDR3aa: CAISEVSRKAFF
abundance: .; j_gene: TRBJ2-3; v_gene: TRBV3-1/TRBV3-2; d_gene: TRBD1; CDR3nt: TGTGCCAGCAGCCTGACAGGGGGCGTGGGAACAGATACGCAGTATTTT; CDR3aa: CASSLTGGVGTDTQYF
abundance: .; j_gene: TRBJ2-5; v_gene: TRBV7-6; d_gene: .; CDR3nt: TGTGCCAGCAGCCAAACCCCCAGGCGCCGTAATCAAGAGACCCAGTACTTC; CDR3aa: CASSQTPRRRNQETQYF
abundance: .; j_gene: TRBJ1-1; v_gene: TRBV7-6; d_gene: TRBD1; CDR3nt: TGTGCCAGCAGCTCACAAGGGGGCGGGTTGGACACTGAAGCTTTCTTT; CDR3aa: CASSSQGGGLDTEAFF
abundance: once; j_gene: TRBJ2-1; v_gene: TRBV5-4; d_gene: .; CDR3nt: TGTGCCAGCAGCTGGGCGGGTAGAGAGCATGAGCAGTTCTTC; CDR3aa: CASSWAGREHEQFF
abundance: .; j_gene: TRBJ2-3; v_gene: TRBV5-4; d_gene: TRBD2; CDR3nt: TGTGCCGGGAGCGGGGGCCGGGGCACAGATACGCAGTATTTT; CDR3aa: CAGSGGRGTDTQYF
abundance: .; j_gene: TRBJ2-1; v_gene: TRBV7-9; d_gene: TRBD1; CDR3nt: TGTGCCAGCAGCCCCTTAACGGACAGGGGAGGGAATGAGCAGTTCTTC; CDR3aa: CASSPLTDRGGNEQFF
abundance: .; j_gene: TRBJ1-4; v_gene: TRBV14; d_gene: .; CDR3nt: TGTGCCAGCAGCCAAGGCTTTCGAGGGCAGTTTGATGAAAAACTGTTTTTT; CDR3aa: CASSQGFRGQFDEKLFF
abundance: .; j_gene: TRBJ1-1; v_gene: TRBV5-8; d_gene: .; CDR3nt: TGTGCCAGCAGCTCCCTAGTGTTCACTGAAGCTTTCTTT; CDR3aa: CASSSLVFTEAFF
abundance: few; j_gene: TRBJ1-2; v_gene: TRBV5-8; d_gene: TRBD1; CDR3nt: TGTGCCAGCAGCCTGGGACAGGGGTTGTATGGCTACACCTTC; CDR3aa: CASSLGQGLYGYTF
abundance: .; j_gene: TRBJ2-3; v_gene: TRBV18; d_gene: .; CDR3nt: TGTGCCAGCTCTACAGAGAACACAGATACGCAGTATTTT; CDR3aa: CASSTENTDTQYF
abundance: .; j_gene: TRBJ1-6; v_gene: TRBV5-6; d_gene: TRBD1; CDR3nt: TGTGCCAGCACCATTGGGACAGGGGTCATTTCACCCCTCCACTTT; CDR3aa: CASTIGTGVISPLHF
abundance: .; j_gene: TRBJ2-3; v_gene: TRBV3-1/TRBV3-2; d_gene: TRBD2; CDR3nt: TGTGCCAGCAGCCAATCCGGGGGGGCGCGAGATACGCAGTATTTT; CDR3aa: CASSQSGGARDTQYF
abundance: once; j_gene: TRBJ1-2; v_gene: TRBV27; d_gene: TRBD1; CDR3nt: TGTGCCAGCAGGGCGACAGGGGAATATGGCTACACCTTC; CDR3aa: CASRATGEYGYTF
abundance: .; j_gene: TRBJ2-7; v_gene: TRBV11-3; d_gene: .; CDR3nt: TGTGCCAGCAGCCCGGGTGGCGGGGCGTGGGAGCAGTACTTC; CDR3aa: CASSPGGGAWEQYF
abundance: .; j_gene: TRBJ2-1; v_gene: TRBV3-1/TRBV3-2; d_gene: TRBD2; CDR3nt: TGTGCCAGCAGCCCCGCTAGCGGGTACAAATACAATGAGCAGTTCTTC; CDR3aa: CASSPASGYKYNEQFF
abundance: .; j_gene: TRBJ1-5; v_gene: TRBV10-3; d_gene: .; CDR3nt: TGTGCCATCAGCGACAGAGACGATAGCAATCAGCCCCAGCATTTT; CDR3aa: CAISDRDDSNQPQHF
abundance: once; j_gene: TRBJ2-5; v_gene: TRBV14; d_gene: .; CDR3nt: TGTGCCAGCGGTTGGCCGGGGGTGGAGACCCAGTACTTC; CDR3aa: CASGWPGVETQYF
abundance: .; j_gene: TRBJ1-1; v_gene: TRBV29-1; d_gene: .; CDR3nt: TGCAGCGTTGAAGTACGACAACTGAACACTGAAGCTTTCTTT; CDR3aa: CSVEVRQLNTEAFF
abundance: few; j_gene: TRBJ1-6; v_gene: TRBV2; d_gene: .; CDR3nt: TGTGCCAGCAGTGAAGAGGATTTCAGGAATCATTCACCCCTCCACTTT; CDR3aa: CASSEEDFRNHSPLHF
abundance: .; j_gene: TRBJ2-1; v_gene: TRBV5-4; d_gene: .; CDR3nt: TGTGCCAGCAGCTTGAGCGTGGAGGGATCCTCTCGGGAGCAGTTCTTC; CDR3aa: CASSLSVEGSSREQFF
abundance: once; j_gene: TRBJ2-5; v_gene: TRBV3-1/TRBV3-2; d_gene: .; CDR3nt: TGTGCCAGCAGCCGTGATTCGGAGGCGGCGGGACCGTACCAAGAGACCCAGTACTTC; CDR3aa: CASSRDSEAAGPYQETQYF
abundance: once; j_gene: TRBJ1-1; v_gene: TRBV3-1/TRBV3-2; d_gene: .; CDR3nt: TGTGCCAGCAGCCCCGAAGGAGGTTGGAACACTGAAGCTTTCTTT; CDR3aa: CASSPEGGWNTEAFF
abundance: .; j_gene: TRBJ1-2; v_gene: TRBV30; d_gene: TRBD1; CDR3nt: TGTGCCTGGAGTAGGGACAGTGACTATGGCTACACCTTC; CDR3aa: CAWSRDSDYGYTF
abundance: few; j_gene: TRBJ2-3; v_gene: TRBV5-6; d_gene: TRBD1; CDR3nt: TGTGCCAGCAGCCCGGCCGGGACAGGGGGCTCAGATACGCAGTATTTT; CDR3aa: CASSPAGTGGSDTQYF
abundance: .; j_gene: TRBJ1-3; v_gene: TRBV9; d_gene: .; CDR3nt: TGTGCCAGCAGCGTGGCGGGGTCTGGAAACACCATATATTTT; CDR3aa: CASSVAGSGNTIYF
abundance: .; j_gene: TRBJ2-1; v_gene: TRBV7-6; d_gene: .; CDR3nt: TGTGCCAGCAGCTTCCGGGGGGCCTCCTACAATGAGCAGTTCTTC; CDR3aa: CASSFRGASYNEQFF
abundance: .; j_gene: TRBJ1-3; v_gene: TRBV19; d_gene: .; CDR3nt: TGTGCCAGTAGTATGACCTCCGGGGAGTACACCATATATTTT; CDR3aa: CASSMTSGEYTIYF
abundance: .; j_gene: TRBJ2-4; v_gene: TRBV2; d_gene: .; CDR3nt: TGTGCCAGCAGTGACGGTCCCCCTATAAACATTCAGTACTTC; CDR3aa: CASSDGPPINIQYF
abundance: .; j_gene: TRBJ1-6; v_gene: TRBV6-5; d_gene: .; CDR3nt: TGTGCCAGCTACTCAAGTTCACCCCTCCACTTT; CDR3aa: CASYSSSPLHF
abundance: .; j_gene: TRBJ2-5; v_gene: TRBV14; d_gene: TRBD1; CDR3nt: TGTGCCAGCAGCCAAAACCTGGACAGGCGAGAGACCCAGTACTTC; CDR3aa: CASSQNLDRRETQYF
abundance: few; j_gene: TRBJ1-3; v_gene: TRBV13; d_gene: .; CDR3nt: TGTGCCAGCAGCCTGGAGTCTGGAAACACCATATATTTT; CDR3aa: CASSLESGNTIYF
abundance: once; j_gene: TRBJ2-3; v_gene: TRBV11-3; d_gene: .; CDR3nt: TGTGCCAGCAGCTCTAGCTATGGGAGCACAGATACGCAGTATTTT; CDR3aa: CASSSSYGSTDTQYF
abundance: .; j_gene: TRBJ1-1; v_gene: TRBV6-5; d_gene: .; CDR3nt: TGTGCCAGCAGTTATTTTGGGGGGGCTTTCTTT; CDR3aa: CASSYFGGAFF
abundance: .; j_gene: TRBJ2-5; v_gene: TRBV11-1; d_gene: TRBD2; CDR3nt: TGTGCCAGCAGCTTAGACTTAGCGGGGTCTGCGGGGACCCAGTACTTC; CDR3aa: CASSLDLAGSAGTQYF
abundance: .; j_gene: TRBJ2-1; v_gene: TRBV7-9; d_gene: TRBD1; CDR3nt: TGTGCCAGCTCGTTCTACCCCGGGACAGGGCATGATAATGAGCAGTTCTTC; CDR3aa: CASSFYPGTGHDNEQFF
abundance: .; j_gene: TRBJ1-1; v_gene: TRBV27; d_gene: TRBD1; CDR3nt: TGTGCCAGCAGTTGGGACAGGCGTAACACTGAAGCTTTCTTT; CDR3aa: CASSWDRRNTEAFF
abundance: many; j_gene: TRBJ1-1; v_gene: TRBV18; d_gene: .; CDR3nt: TGTGCCAGCTCACCACCGGCTAACACTGAAGCTTTCTTT; CDR3aa: CASSPPANTEAFF
abundance: .; j_gene: TRBJ2-5; v_gene: TRBV6-5; d_gene: .; CDR3nt: TGTGCCAGCGGGGCCTGGGGACAAGAGACCCAGTACTTC; CDR3aa: CASGAWGQETQYF
abundance: .; j_gene: TRBJ2-3; v_gene: TRBV3-1/TRBV3-2; d_gene: .; CDR3nt: TGTGCCAGCAGCCAGGTGACAGGGAGGTCAGATACGCAGTATTTT; CDR3aa: CASSQVTGRSDTQYF
abundance: .; j_gene: TRBJ1-4; v_gene: TRBV10-3; d_gene: .; CDR3nt: TGTGCCATCAGTGAGACCAGGAACAGGGTGGATGAAAAACTGTTTTTT; CDR3aa: CAISETRNRVDEKLFF